The 14 T cell receptor beta chains below come from one sample, sequenced in a study of cytomegalovirus exposure and HLA in healthy donors. The data were produced by immunoSEQ multiplex PCR, yet TCRdb's version contains in-frame clones alone and is incomplete. The table has over 200,000 clones, about 91% seen once. The specimen sequenced was PBMCs. The source of these receptors is a woman under 30 in good health and CMV-seronegative.

This chain connects TRBV2 to TRBJ1-4; D might be TRBD1 (6 bases). Germline V gene sequence: CDR1 SNHLY, CDR2 FYNNEI. V gave up 5 bases and J gave up 4 bases, with 8 bases separating them. This CDR3 contains 13 residues. The CDR3 sequence: CASSQGINEKLFF. In DNA, the CDR3 is TGTGCCAGCAGTCAGGGGATTAATGAAAAACTGTTTTTT.

The CDR3 loop reads CASSYGQGTDTQYF. DNA for the CDR3: TGTGCCAGCAGCTACGGACAGGGGACAGATACGCAGTATTTT. V and J are TRBV5-6 and TRBJ2-3; 9 positions agree with TRBD1. This CDR3 region has 14 residues. In germline, CDR1 is SGHDT, CDR2 YYEEEE. V was clipped by 3 bases and J by 3 bases; unmatched bases: 2.

The chain couples TRBV4-3 to TRBJ1-1; no firm D call. This CDR3 has 15 residues. Germline CDR1 and CDR2: LGHNA and YSLEER. Trimming shortened V by 0 bases and J by 4 bases, and 12 bases separated the two germline ends. The CDR3 coding sequence is TGCGCCAGCAGCCAAGATTCCGGGGTGAGCACTGAAGCTTTCTTT. Translating it yields CASSQDSGVSTEAFF.

This clone was observed once. The rearrangement links TRBV28 to TRBJ2-7; 8 bases agree with TRBD1. CDR1 is MDHEN, CDR2 SYDVKM, per germline. The CDR3 contains 14 residues. Germline trimming cut 3 bases from V and 5 bases from J; bases unmatched to any gene: 6. The CDR3 coding sequence is TGTGCCAGCAGTTTCGGACAGGGTACCCACGAGCAGTACTTC. Translating it yields CASSFGQGTHEQYF. Complete variable domain (other parts from reference TRBV28 and TRBJ2-7): DVKVTQSSRYLVKRTGEKVFLECVQDMDHENMFWYRQDPGLGLRLIYFSYDVKMKEKGDIPEGYSVSREKKERFSLILESASTNQTSMYLCASSFGQGTHEQYFGPGTRLTVT.

This clone occurred once. The V and J genes are TRBV25-1 and TRBJ2-1; D is undetermined. CDR1 MGHDK and CDR2 SYGVNS come from the germline V gene. The CDR3 length is 13 residues. The V and J ends lost 5 bases and 7 bases respectively, with 12 bases between them. The CDR3 nucleotides are TGTGCCAGCAGTAAGAGACTCGGTAATGAGCAGTTCTTC. As protein: CASSKRLGNEQFF.

V gene TRBV21-1 combines with J gene TRBJ2-7; the D call of TRBD1 is as the table states it, not checked on the DNA. TRBV21-1 is a pseudogene locus. The CDR3 totals 16 residues. The CDR3 DNA sequence: TGTGCCAGCAGCAACGCCCAACGGGACAGGCATCTAAACCAGTACTTC. It codes for CASSNAQRDRHLNQYF.

The chain has TRBV19 and TRBJ1-1; TRBD1 aligns across 9 bases. CDR1 is LNHDA and CDR2 is SQIVND in the germline V gene (reference sequence). Trimming at V came to 3 bases and at J to 2 bases, leaving 1 base not matched to a gene. The CDR3 runs to 14 residues. The CDR3 DNA sequence: TGTGCCAGTAGTATGACAGGGGGAAACACTGAAGCTTTCTTT. It encodes CASSMTGGNTEAFF.

This clone was counted once. The V and J genes are TRBV27 and TRBJ1-1, with a weak D call TRBD1 (6 bases). V lost 5 bases, J lost 4 bases, and 17 bases lay in between. From germline, CDR1 is MNHEY and CDR2 SMNVEV (reference sequence). The CDR3 is 15 amino acids. CDR3 in DNA: TGTGCCAGCAGTCCTTCAGGGGATGGGAGCACTGAAGCTTTCTTT. This gives the protein CASSPSGDGSTEAFF.

The genes are TRBV9 and TRBJ1-2, with a weak D call TRBD1 (5 bases). With 3 bases removed from V and 4 bases from J, the gap between germline ends came to 16 bases. Germline V gene data show CDR1 as SGDLS and CDR2 as YYNGEE. The CDR3 extends over 15 amino acids. Here the CDR3 DNA reads TGTGCCAGCAGCGGTACACGGCCAGACAGCTATGGCTACACCTTC. Residues: CASSGTRPDSYGYTF.

The chain combines TRBV11-2 with TRBJ2-7; a weak D match, TRBD1 (6 bases). Germline lookup yields CDR1 SGHAT and CDR2 FQNNGV. CDR3 size: 17 residues. The V end lost 2 bases, the J end lost 0 bases, and 17 bases lay between the germline ends. This CDR3 reads CASSLIGGGPSSYEQYF. The CDR3 DNA follows: TGTGCCAGCAGCTTAATTGGGGGCGGACCGAGCTCCTACGAGCAGTACTTC.

The chain uses TRBV27 and TRBJ2-4, with no clear D. V shed 2 bases and J shed 0 bases, with 11 bases lying between them. This CDR3 spans 16 amino acids. Germline CDR1 MNHEY, CDR2 SMNVEV (reference sequence). CDR3 nucleotides: TGTGCCAGCAGTTTAAGCCTGACACAAGCCAAAAACATTCAGTACTTC. As protein: CASSLSLTQAKNIQYF.

The chain uses TRBV11-2 and TRBJ2-7; D is possibly TRBD2 (6 bases). V was pared by 5 bases and J by 3 bases, with 11 bases between. CDR3 length: 13 amino acids. The germline V gene encodes CDR1 SGHAT and CDR2 FQNNGV. The DNA of the CDR3 is TGTGCCAGCAGCACGGGACTGGGCTACGAGCAGTACTTC. Protein: CASSTGLGYEQYF.

The chain recombines TRBV11-2 with TRBJ1-4; maybe TRBD1 (6 bases). CDR3 length: 15 amino acids. The V gene's germline CDR1 is SGHAT and CDR2 FQNNGV. Between the trimmed V and J ends, which lost 1 base and 4 bases, there was a span of 10 bases. CDR3 region: CASSLVGAVNEKLFF. The CDR3 DNA reads as TGTGCCAGCAGCTTAGTGGGGGCGGTTAATGAAAAACTGTTTTTT.

This chain uses TRBV5-8 with TRBJ1-5; D might be TRBD1 (6 bases). Looked up from germline, CDR1 is SGHTS and CDR2 is YDEGEE. The CDR3 contains 18 residues. The V end was cut by 4 bases, the J end by 2 bases, with 22 bases between. DNA for the CDR3: TGTGCCAGCAGCATCGGACAGCTGGGAGGGTTTCGCAATCAGCCCCAGCATTTT. It codes for CASSIGQLGGFRNQPQHF.